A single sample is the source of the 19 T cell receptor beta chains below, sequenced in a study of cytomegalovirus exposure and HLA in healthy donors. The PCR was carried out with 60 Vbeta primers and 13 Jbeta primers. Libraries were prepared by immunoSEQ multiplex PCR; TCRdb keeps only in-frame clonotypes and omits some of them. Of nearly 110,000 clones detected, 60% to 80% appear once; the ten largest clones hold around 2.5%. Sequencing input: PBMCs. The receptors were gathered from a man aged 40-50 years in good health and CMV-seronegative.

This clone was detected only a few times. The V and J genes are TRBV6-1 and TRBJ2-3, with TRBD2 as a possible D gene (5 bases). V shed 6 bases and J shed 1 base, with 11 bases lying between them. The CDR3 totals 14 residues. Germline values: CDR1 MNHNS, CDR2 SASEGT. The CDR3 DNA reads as TGTGCCAGCAGCCTTAGCGAGGGCACAGATACGCAGTATTTT. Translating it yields CASSLSEGTDTQYF.

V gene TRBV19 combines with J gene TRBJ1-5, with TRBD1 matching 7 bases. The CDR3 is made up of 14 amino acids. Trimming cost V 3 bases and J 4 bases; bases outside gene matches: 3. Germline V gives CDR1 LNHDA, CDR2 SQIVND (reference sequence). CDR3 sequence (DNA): TGTGCCAGTAGTATCACAGGGGAAAATCAGCCCCAGCATTTT. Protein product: CASSITGENQPQHF.

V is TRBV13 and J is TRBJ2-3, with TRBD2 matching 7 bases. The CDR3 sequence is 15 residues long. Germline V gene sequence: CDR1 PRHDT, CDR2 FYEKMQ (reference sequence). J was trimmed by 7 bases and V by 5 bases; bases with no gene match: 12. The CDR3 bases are TGTGCCAGCAGCCCAATAGAGCGGGGAAGGAATACGCAGTATTTT. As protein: CASSPIERGRNTQYF.

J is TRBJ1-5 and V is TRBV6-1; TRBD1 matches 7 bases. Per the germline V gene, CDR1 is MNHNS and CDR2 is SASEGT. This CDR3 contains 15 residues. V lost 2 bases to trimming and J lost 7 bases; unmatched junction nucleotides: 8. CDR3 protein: CASSERQGGIQPQHF. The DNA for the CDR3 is TGTGCCAGCAGTGAACGGCAGGGGGGAATACAGCCCCAGCATTTT.

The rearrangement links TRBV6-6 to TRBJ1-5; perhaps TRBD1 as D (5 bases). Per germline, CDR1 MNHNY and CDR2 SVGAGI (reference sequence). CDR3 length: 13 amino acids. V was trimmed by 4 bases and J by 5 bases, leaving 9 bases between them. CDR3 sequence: CASSFRVYQPQHF. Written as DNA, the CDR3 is TGTGCCAGCAGTTTCAGGGTATATCAGCCCCAGCATTTT.

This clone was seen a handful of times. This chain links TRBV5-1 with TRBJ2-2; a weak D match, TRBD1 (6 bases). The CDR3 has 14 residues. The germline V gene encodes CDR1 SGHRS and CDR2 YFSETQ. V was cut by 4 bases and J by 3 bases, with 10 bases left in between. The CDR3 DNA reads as TGCGCCAGCAGCCAGGACAGTTACACCGGGGAGCTGTTTTTT. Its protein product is CASSQDSYTGELFF.

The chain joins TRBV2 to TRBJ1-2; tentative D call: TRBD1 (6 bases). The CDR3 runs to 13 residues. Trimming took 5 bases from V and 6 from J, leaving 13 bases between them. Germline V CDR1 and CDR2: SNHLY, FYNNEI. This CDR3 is CASSSQGLDGYTF. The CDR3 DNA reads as TGTGCCAGCAGTTCACAGGGCCTTGATGGCTACACCTTC.

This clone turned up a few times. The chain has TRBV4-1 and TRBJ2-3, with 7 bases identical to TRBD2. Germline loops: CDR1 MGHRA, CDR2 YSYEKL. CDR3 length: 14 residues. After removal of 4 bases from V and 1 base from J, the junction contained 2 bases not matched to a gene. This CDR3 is CASSLAGGTDTQYF. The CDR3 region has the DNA TGCGCCAGCAGCCTGGCGGGGGGCACAGATACGCAGTATTTT.

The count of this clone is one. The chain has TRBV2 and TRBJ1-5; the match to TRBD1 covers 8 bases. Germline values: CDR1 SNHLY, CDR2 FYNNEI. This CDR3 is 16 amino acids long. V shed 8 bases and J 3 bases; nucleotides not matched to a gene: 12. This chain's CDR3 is CASAGGQAYFNQPQHF. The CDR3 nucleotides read TGTGCCAGCGCAGGGGGACAGGCCTATTTCAATCAGCCCCAGCATTTT.

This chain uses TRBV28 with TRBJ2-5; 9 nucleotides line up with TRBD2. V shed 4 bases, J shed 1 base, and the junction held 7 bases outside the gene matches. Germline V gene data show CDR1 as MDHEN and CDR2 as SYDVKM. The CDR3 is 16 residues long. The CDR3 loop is CASSWGVRGGQETQYF. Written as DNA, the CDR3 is TGTGCCAGCAGTTGGGGGGTGCGGGGGGGCCAAGAGACCCAGTACTTC.

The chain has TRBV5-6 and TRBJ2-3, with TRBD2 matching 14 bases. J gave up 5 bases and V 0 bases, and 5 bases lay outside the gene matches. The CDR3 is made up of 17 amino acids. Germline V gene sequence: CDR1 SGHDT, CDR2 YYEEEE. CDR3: CASSLGLAGGLGDTQYF. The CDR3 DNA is TGTGCCAGCAGCTTGGGACTAGCGGGGGGGCTGGGAGATACGCAGTATTTT.

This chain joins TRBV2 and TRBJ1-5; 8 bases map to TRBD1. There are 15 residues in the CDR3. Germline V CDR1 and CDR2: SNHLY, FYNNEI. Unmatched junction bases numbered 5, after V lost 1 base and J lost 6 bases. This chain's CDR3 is CASSEGAGGGQPQHF. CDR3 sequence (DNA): TGTGCCAGCAGTGAAGGGGCAGGGGGCGGTCAGCCCCAGCATTTT.

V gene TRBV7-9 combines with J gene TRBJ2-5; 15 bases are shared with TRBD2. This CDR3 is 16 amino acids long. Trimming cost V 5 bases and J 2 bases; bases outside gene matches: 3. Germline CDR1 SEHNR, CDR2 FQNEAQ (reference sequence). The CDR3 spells CASSDGTSGGQETQYF. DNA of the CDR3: TGTGCCAGCAGCGATGGGACTAGCGGGGGGCAAGAGACCCAGTACTTC.

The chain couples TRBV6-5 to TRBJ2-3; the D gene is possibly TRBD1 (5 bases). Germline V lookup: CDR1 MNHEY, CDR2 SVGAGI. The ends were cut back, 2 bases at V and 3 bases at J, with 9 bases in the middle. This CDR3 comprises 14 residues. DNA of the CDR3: TGTGCCAGCAGTTACCAGGGTATTACAGATACGCAGTATTTT. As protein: CASSYQGITDTQYF.

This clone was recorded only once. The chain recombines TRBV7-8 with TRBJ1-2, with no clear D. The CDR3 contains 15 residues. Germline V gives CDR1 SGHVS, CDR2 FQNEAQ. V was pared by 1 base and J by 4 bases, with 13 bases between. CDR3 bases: TGTGCCAGCAGCTTAGTTTCCGGGAGTGGCTATGGCTACACCTTC. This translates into CASSLVSGSGYGYTF.

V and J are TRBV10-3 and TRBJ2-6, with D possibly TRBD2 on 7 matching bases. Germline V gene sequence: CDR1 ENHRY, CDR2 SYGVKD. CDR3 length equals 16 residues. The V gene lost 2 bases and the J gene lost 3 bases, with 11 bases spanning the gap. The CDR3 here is CAISEGRGRGANVLTF. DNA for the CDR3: TGTGCCATCAGTGAGGGGCGGGGGCGTGGGGCCAACGTCCTGACTTTC.

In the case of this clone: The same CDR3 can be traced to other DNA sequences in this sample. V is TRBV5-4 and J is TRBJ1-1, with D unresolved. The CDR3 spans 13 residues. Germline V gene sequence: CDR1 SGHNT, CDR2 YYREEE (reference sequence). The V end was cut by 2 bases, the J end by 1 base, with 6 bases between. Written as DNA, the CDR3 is TGTGCCAGCAGCTTAAACAGGAACACTGAAGCTTTCTTT. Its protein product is CASSLNRNTEAFF.

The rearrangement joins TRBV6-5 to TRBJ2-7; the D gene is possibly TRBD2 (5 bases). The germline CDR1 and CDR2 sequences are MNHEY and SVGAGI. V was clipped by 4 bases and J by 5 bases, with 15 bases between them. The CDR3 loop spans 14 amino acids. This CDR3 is CASSSDLAPNEQYF. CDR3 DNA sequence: TGTGCCAGCAGTTCGGATTTAGCGCCGAACGAGCAGTACTTC.

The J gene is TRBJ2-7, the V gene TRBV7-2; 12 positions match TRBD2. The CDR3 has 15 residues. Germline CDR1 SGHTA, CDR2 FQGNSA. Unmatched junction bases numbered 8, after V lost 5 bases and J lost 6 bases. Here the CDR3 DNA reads TGTGCCAGCAGCCAAAGACTAGCGGGGGTACCCGAGCAGTACTTC. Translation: CASSQRLAGVPEQYF.